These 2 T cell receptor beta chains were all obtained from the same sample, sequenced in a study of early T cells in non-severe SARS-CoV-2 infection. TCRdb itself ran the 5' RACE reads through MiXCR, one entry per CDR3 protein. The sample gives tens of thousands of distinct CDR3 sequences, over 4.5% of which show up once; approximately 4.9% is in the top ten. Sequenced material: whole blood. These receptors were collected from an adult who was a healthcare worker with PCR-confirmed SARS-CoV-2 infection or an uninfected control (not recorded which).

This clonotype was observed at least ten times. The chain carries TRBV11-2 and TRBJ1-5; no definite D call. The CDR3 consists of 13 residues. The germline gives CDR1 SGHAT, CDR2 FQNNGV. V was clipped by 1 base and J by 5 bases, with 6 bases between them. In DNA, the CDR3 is TGTGCCAGCAGCTTAGCCCAGGATCAGCCCCAGCATTTT. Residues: CASSLAQDQPQHF. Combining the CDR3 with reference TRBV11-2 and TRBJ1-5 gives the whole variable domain EAGVAQSPRYKIIEKRQSVAFWCNPISGHATLYWYQQILGQGPKLLIQFQNNGVVDDSQLPKDRFSAERLKGVDSTLKIQPAKLEDSAVYLCASSLAQDQPQHFGDGTRLSIL.

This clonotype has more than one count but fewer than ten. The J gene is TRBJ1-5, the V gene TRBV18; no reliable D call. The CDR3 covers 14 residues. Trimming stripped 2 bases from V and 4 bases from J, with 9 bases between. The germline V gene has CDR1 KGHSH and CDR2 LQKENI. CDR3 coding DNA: TGTGCCAGCTCACCAGGGGTTAGGAATCAGCCCCAGCATTTT. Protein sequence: CASSPGVRNQPQHF.